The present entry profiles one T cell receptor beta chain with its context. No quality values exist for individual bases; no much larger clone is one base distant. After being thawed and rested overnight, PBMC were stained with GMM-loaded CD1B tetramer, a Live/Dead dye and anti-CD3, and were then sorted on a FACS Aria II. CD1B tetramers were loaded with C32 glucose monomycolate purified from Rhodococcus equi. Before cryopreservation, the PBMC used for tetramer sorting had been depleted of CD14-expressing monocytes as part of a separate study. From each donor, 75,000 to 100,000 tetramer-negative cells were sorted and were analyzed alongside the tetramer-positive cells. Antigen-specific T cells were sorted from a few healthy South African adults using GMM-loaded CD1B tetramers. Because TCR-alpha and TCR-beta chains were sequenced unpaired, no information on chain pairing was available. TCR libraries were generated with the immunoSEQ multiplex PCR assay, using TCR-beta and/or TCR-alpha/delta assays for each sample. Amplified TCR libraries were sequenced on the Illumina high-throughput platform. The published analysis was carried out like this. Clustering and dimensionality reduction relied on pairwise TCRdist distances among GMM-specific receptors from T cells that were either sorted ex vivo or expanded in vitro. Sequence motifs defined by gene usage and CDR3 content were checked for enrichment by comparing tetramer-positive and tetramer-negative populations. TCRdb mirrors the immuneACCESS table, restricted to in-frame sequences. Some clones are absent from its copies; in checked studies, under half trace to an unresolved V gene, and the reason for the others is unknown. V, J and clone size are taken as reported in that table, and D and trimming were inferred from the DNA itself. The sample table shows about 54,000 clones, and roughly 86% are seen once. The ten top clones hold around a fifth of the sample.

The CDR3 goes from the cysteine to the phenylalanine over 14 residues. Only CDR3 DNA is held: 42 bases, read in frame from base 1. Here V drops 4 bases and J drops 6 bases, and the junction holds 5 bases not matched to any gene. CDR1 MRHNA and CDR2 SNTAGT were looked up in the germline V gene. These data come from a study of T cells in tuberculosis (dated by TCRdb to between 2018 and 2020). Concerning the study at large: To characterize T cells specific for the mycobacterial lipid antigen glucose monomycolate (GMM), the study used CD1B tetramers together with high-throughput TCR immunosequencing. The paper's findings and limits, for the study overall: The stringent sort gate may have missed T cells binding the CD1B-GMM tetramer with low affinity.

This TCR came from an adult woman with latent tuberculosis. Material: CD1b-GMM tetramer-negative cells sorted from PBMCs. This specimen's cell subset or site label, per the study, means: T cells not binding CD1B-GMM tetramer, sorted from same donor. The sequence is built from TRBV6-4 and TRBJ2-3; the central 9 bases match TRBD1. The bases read TGTGCCAGCAGTGTGGGACAGGGCGCGGATACGCAGTATTTT. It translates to CASSVGQGADTQYF.